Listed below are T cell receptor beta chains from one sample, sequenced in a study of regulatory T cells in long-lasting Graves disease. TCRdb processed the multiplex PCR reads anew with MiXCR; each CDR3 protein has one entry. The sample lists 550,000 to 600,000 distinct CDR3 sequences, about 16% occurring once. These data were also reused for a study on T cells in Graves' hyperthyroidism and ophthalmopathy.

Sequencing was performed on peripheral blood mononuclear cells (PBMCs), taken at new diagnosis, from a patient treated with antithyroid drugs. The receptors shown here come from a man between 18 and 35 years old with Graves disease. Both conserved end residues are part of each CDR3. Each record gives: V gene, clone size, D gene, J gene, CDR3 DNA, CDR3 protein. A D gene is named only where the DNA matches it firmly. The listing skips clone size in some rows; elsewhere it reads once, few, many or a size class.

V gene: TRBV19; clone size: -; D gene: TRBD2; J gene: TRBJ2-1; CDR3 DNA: TGTGCCAGTAGTCTTCTAGCGGAGGGGTACAATGAGCAGTTCTTC; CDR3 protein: CASSLLAEGYNEQFF
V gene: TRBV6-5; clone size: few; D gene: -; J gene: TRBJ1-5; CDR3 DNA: TGTGCCAGCAGTTACTCGCCGACAGCCCAGGTTCAGCCCCAGCATTTT; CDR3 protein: CASSYSPTAQVQPQHF
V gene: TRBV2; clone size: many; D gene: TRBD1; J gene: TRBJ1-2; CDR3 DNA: TGTGCCAGCAGTGAATCTGACAGGGGTTTCGGGGGCTACACCTTC; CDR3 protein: CASSESDRGFGGYTF
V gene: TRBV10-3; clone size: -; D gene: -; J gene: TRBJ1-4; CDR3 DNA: TGTGCCATCAGCCCCGCTACGGGAACCTCTAATGAAAAACTGTTTTTT; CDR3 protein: CAISPATGTSNEKLFF
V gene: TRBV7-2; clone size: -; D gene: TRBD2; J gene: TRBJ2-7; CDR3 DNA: TGTGCCAGCAGCCAGACTAGCGGGAGGTTCCACGAGCAGTACTTC; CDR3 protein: CASSQTSGRFHEQYF
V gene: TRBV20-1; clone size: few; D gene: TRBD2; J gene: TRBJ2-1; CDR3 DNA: TGCAGTGCTAGGCCCACCCCCGGGACTAGCGGGGAGTACAATGAGCAGTTCTTC; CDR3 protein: CSARPTPGTSGEYNEQFF
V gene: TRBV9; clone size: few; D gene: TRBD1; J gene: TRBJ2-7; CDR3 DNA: TGTGCCAGCAGCGCACAGGGGGCTAAAGAGCAGTACTTC; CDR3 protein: CASSAQGAKEQYF
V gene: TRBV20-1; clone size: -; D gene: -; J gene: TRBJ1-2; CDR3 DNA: TGCAGTGCTAACTCCCGGGCGGCTATCCGTGGCTACACCTTC; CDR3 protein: CSANSRAAIRGYTF
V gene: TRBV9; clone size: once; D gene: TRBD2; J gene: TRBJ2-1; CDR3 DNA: TGTGCCAGCACCCAGGGACTAGCGGCTTACAGTGAGCAGTTCTTC; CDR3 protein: CASTQGLAAYSEQFF
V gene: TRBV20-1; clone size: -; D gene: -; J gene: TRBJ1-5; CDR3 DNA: TGCAGTGCTTTAGGTGGGGATCAGCCCCAGCATTTT; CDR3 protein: CSALGGDQPQHF
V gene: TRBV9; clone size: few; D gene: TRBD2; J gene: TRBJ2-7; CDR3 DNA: TGTGCCAGCACCAGAGGGGGGACTAGCGGGTACGAGCAGTACTTC; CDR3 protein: CASTRGGTSGYEQYF
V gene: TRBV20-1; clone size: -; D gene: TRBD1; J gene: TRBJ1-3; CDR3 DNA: TGCAGTGCTAGAACCCCCTTGGGACAGGCGGCAGAAGAAGCTTCTGGAAACACCATATATTTT; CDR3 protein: CSARTPLGQAAEEASGNTIYF
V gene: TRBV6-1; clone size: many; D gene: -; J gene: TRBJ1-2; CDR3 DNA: TGTGCCAGCAGTCACCCACTAGGCACATCGGGAGGCTACACCTTC; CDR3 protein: CASSHPLGTSGGYTF
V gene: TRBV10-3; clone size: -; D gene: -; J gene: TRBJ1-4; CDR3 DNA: TGTGCCATCAGTGATCGGCTACAGCTTGCAACTAATGAAAAACTGTTTTTT; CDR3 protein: CAISDRLQLATNEKLFF
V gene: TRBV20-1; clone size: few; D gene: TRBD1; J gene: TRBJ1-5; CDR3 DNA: TGCAGTGCTGCGACAGGGTCCAATCAGCCCCAGCATTTT; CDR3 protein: CSAATGSNQPQHF
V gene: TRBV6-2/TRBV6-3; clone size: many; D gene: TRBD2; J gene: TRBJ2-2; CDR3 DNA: TGTGCCAGCAGTTATCTGGCGGGAGGACTCACCGGGGAGCTGTTTTTT; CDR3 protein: CASSYLAGGLTGELFF
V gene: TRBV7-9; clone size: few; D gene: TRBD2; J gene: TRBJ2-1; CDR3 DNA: TGTGCCAGCAGCACCCCTAGCGGGAGTGCCTACAATGAGCAGTTCTTC; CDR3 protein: CASSTPSGSAYNEQFF
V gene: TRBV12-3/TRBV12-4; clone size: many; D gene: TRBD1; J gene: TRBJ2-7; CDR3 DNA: TGTGCCAGCAGCTCCGGGACAGGGGGTTGGGAGCAGTACTTC; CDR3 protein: CASSSGTGGWEQYF
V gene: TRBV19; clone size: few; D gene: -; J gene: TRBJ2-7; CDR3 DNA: TGTGCCAGTAGTATCGCCCGTGGGGCCTACGAGCAGTACTTC; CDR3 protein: CASSIARGAYEQYF
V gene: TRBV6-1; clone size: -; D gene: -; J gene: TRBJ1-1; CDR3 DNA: TGTGCCAGCATGACCGGACGGAACACTGAAGCTTTCTTT; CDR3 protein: CASMTGRNTEAFF
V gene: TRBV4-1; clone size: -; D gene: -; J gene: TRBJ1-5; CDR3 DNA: TGCGCCAGCAGCCAAGTGCAGGGTACTCAGCCCCAGCATTTT; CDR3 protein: CASSQVQGTQPQHF
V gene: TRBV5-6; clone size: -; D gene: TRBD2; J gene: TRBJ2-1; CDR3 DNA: TGTGCCAGCAGCTTGAGGCTAGCGGGAGTGGGCGATGAGCAGTTCTTC; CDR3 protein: CASSLRLAGVGDEQFF
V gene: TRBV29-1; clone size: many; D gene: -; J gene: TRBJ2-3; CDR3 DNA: TGCAGCGTTGAAGAGATGAGCACAGATACGCAGTATTTT; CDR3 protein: CSVEEMSTDTQYF
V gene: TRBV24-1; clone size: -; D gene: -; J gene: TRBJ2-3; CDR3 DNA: TGTGCCACCAGTGCTTCGGGACTCGGCACAGATACGCAGTATTTT; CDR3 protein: CATSASGLGTDTQYF
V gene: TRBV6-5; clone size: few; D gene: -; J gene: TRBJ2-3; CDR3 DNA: TGTGCCAGCAGTTACTCGAGGGGGACCGCGGATACGCAGTATTTT; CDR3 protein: CASSYSRGTADTQYF
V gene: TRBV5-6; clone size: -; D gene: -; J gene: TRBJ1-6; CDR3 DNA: TGTGCCAGCAGCTACCAGGTTGGCTGGAATTCACCCCTCCACTTT; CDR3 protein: CASSYQVGWNSPLHF
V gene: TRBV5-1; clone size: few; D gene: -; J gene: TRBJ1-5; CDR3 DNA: TGCGCCAGCAGCTTGTATTCGGGGGCCCATCAGCCCCAGCATTTT; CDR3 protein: CASSLYSGAHQPQHF
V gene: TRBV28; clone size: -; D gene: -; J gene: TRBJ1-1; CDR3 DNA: TGTGCCAGCAGTTTACTGCTGGTCGTGACTGAAGCTTTCTTT; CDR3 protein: CASSLLLVVTEAFF
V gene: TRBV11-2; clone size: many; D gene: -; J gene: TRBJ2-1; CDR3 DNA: TGTGCCAGCAGTTACACGGGCCGGTACAATGAGCAGTTCTTC; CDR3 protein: CASSYTGRYNEQFF
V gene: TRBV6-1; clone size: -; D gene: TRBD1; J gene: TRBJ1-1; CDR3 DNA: TGTGCCAGCAGAACCGGGACAGGGTCAGCTTTCTTT; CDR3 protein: CASRTGTGSAFF
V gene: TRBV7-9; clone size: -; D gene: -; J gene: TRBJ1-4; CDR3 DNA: TGTGCCAGCAGCCGCGGTGGGGTCCTGTTTTTT; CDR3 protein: CASSRGGVLFF
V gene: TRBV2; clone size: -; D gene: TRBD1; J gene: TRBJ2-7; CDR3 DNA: TGTGCCAGCAGTGAAGCGCTACAGGGGGCCTACGAGCAGTACTTC; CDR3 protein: CASSEALQGAYEQYF
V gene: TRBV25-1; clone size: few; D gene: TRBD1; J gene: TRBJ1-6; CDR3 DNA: TGTGCCAGCAGCCGGACAGGGAGCTCCTATAATTCACCCCTCCACTTT; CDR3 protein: CASSRTGSSYNSPLHF
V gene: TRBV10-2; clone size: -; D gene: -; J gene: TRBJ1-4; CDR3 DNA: TGCGCCAGCAGTAACAGGGCCGGGGGAGAAAAACTGTTTTTT; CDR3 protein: CASSNRAGGEKLFF
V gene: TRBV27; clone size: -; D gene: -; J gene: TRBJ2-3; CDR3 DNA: TGTGCCAGCAGTTCGGACTCCTACGGAGATACGCAGTATTTT; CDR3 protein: CASSSDSYGDTQYF
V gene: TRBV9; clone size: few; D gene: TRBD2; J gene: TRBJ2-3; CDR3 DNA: TGTGCCAGCAGCGTGGCCCCCCGTAGCGGGAGTGTAAGCGTTACGCAGTATTTT; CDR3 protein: CASSVAPRSGSVSVTQYF
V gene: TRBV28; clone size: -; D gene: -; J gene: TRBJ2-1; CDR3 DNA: TGTGCCTCCCTGGGGGGATCCTACAATGAGCAGTTCTTC; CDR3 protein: CASLGGSYNEQFF
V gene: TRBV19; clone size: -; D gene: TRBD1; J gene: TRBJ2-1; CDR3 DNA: TGTGCCAGTAGTATGAGAGGGGGCGATGAGCAGTTCTTC; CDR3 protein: CASSMRGGDEQFF
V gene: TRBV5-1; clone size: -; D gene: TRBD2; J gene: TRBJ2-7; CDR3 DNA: TGCGCCAGCAGCCGTAGAGTTACTAGCGGTTCCTACGAGCAGTACTTC; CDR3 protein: CASSRRVTSGSYEQYF
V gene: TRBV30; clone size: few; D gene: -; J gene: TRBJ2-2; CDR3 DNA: TGTGCCTGGAGACAGACTAAGGACGGGGAGCTGTTTTTT; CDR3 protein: CAWRQTKDGELFF
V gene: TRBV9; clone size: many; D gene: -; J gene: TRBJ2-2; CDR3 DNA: TGTGCCAGCAGCGGGATAGGACCCCCCGCCGGGGAGCTGTTTTTT; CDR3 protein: CASSGIGPPAGELFF
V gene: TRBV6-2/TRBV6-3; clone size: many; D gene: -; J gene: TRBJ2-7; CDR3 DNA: TGTGCCAGCAGACAATTGGGTACGCACGAGCAGTACTTC; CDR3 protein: CASRQLGTHEQYF
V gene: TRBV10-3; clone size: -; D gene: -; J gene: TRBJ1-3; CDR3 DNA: TGTGCCATCAGTGAGGGCCCGAAGCCCTCTGGAAACACCATATATTTT; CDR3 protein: CAISEGPKPSGNTIYF
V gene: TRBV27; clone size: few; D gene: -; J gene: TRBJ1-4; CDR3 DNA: TGTGCCAGCAGTCCCCTGGCAGGGGTGGGTGAAAAACTGTTTTTT; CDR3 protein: CASSPLAGVGEKLFF
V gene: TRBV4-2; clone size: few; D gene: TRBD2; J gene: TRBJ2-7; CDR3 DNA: TGTGCCAGCAGCCAAGATAGCGGGGGCGCCTACGAGCAGTACTTC; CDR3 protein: CASSQDSGGAYEQYF
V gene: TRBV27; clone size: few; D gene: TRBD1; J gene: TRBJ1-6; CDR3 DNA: TGTGCCAGCCCCGGGACAGCCGAAGGTCCCAATTTCTCCAATTCACCCCTCCACTTT; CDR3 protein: CASPGTAEGPNFSNSPLHF
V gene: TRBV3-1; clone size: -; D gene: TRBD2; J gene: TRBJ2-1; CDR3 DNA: TGTGCCAGCAGCCCCAGGGGTAGCGGGGGGGGTGGGGCTCAGTTCTTC; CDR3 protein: CASSPRGSGGGGAQFF
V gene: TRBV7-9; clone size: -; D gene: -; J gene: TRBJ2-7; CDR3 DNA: TGTGCCAGCAGCCCGGTACAGGCCCGGTCCTACGAGCAGTACTTC; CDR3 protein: CASSPVQARSYEQYF
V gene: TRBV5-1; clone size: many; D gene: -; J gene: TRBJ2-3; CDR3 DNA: TGCGCCAGCAGCTTGGTCCCCACAGGGTTTCAGCGGAGCAACACAGATACGCAGTATTTT; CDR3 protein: CASSLVPTGFQRSNTDTQYF
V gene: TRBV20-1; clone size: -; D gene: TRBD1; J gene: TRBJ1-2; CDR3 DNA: TGCAGTGCTTCAGACAGGGAGGACTATGGCTACACCTTC; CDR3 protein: CSASDREDYGYTF
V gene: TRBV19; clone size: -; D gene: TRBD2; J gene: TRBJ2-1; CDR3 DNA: TGTGCCAGTAGACCTGGGGGGGGAATCGCTGAGCAGTTCTTC; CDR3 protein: CASRPGGGIAEQFF
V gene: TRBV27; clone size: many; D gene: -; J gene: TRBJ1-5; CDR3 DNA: TGTGCCAGCAGTCCCTTTGGTAGCAATCAGCCCCAGCATTTT; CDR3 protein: CASSPFGSNQPQHF
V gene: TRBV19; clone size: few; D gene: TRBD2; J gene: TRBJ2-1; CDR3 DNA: TGTGCCAGTAGTATGAAGAGGACTAGCGGGGCCTCCTACAATGAGCAGTTCTTC; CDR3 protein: CASSMKRTSGASYNEQFF
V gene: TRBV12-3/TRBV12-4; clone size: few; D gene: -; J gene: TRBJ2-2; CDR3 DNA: TGTGCCAGCAGTTTTAGGAAGGGCACCGGGGAGCTGTTTTTT; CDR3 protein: CASSFRKGTGELFF
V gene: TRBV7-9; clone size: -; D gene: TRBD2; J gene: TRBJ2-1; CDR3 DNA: TGTGCCAGCAGCTTTATCACTAGCGGGAGAAATGAGCAGTTCTTC; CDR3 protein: CASSFITSGRNEQFF
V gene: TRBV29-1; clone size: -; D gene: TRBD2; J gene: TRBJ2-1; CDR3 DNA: TGCGTAGCGGGAGAATCCTACAATGAGCAGTTCTTC; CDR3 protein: CVAGESYNEQFF
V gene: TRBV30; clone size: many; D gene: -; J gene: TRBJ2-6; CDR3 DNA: TGTGCCCGATCTGGGGCCAACGTCCTGACTTTC; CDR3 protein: CARSGANVLTF
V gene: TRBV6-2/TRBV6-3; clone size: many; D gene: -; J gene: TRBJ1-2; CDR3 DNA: TGTGCCACCCTGGCCAGGACGAATAACGGCTACACCTTC; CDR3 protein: CATLARTNNGYTF
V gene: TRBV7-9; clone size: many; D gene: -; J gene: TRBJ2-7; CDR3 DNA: TGTGCCAGCAGTAGAGAACGAACATCCCCCCTTTTCTACGAGCAGTACTTC; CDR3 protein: CASSRERTSPLFYEQYF